The clone carrying this T cell receptor beta chain appeared a few times. The antigen remains undetermined. The record originates from a study of glioma-infiltrating T cells. Overall study findings and caveats: Tissue-blood divergence was below expectation in non-neoplastic patients, above in gliomas. Only very few CDR3 sequences appeared in both tissue and blood.

Using RNA template, CDR3s of TCR alpha and beta were amplified with iRepertoire arm-PCR. TCRdb re-analysed the multiplex PCR reads in MiXCR, keeping a single row per CDR3 protein. The sample lists around 130,000 distinct CDR3 sequences, under 25% occurring once. With V trimmed by 2 bases and J by 4 bases, 10 bases remained unmatched. The CDR3 covers 16 residues. Germline-derived CDR1 and CDR2 are DFQATT and SNEGSKA (reference sequence). Sequencing was performed on glioma tissue, nonneoplastic brain tissue, or PBMCs (not recorded which). This receptor was identified in a human donor with low-grade glioma or glioblastoma, undergoing nonglioma brain surgery, or in good health (not recorded which). The chain carries TRBV20-1 and TRBJ2-2, with TRBD2 identical over 7 bases. The CDR3 bases are TGCAGTGCTAGAAGACAGTCCTCGGGGGGCACCGGGGAGCTGTTTTTT. Translated, it gives CSARRQSSGGTGELFF.